This T cell receptor beta chain derives from a study of cytomegalovirus exposure and HLA in healthy donors. Study summary: Genotyping showed 81% of 398 donors falling in the Caucasian-associated ancestry cluster.

V was trimmed by 3 bases and J by 2 bases, leaving 11 bases between them. The length of the CDR3 is 16 residues. Germline V gives CDR1 SGHVS, CDR2 FQNEAQ. 13 Jbeta primers and 60 Vbeta primers were used for the PCR. Profiling relied on immunoSEQ multiplex PCR, and the TCRdb table lists in-frame clones only, not all of them. The sample includes about 77,000 clones, nearly 80% of them seen just once. The chain combines TRBV7-8 with TRBJ2-6, with a possible D match to TRBD1 (6 bases). Source material: PBMCs. The TCR was taken from a man aged 40-50 years in good health and CMV-seronegative. In DNA, the CDR3 is TGTGCCAGCAGCTTGGTGGGGGCCCCTGGGGCCAACGTCCTGACTTTC. Its protein is CASSLVGAPGANVLTF. Combining the CDR3 with reference TRBV7-8 and TRBJ2-6 gives the whole variable domain GAGVSQSPRYKVAKRGQDVALRCDPISGHVSLFWYQQALGQGPEFLTYFQNEAQLDKSGLPSDRFFAERPEGSVSTLKIQRTQQEDSAVYLCASSLVGAPGANVLTFGAGSRLTVL.